The entry that follows covers one T cell receptor beta chain sequence. This entry is derived from a study of cytomegalovirus exposure and HLA in healthy donors. 13 Jbeta primers and 60 Vbeta primers were used for the PCR. The repertoire was sequenced with immunoSEQ multiplex PCR; TCRdb's copy has only in-frame clones and lacks some. Of about 170,000 clones listed, around 68% are singletons. This TCR came from a man in his forties or fifties in good health and CMV-seronegative. The specimen was PBMCs.

In DNA, the CDR3 is TGCGCCAGCAGCTGGACAAGCGGGCCCTCCTACGAGCAGTACTTC. Translated: CASSWTSGPSYEQYF. The J gene is TRBJ2-7, the V gene TRBV5-1; D is possibly TRBD2 (6 bases). V lost 3 bases, J lost 0 bases, and 13 bases lay in between. The CDR3 is 15 amino acids. In germline, CDR1 is SGHRS, CDR2 YFSETQ.